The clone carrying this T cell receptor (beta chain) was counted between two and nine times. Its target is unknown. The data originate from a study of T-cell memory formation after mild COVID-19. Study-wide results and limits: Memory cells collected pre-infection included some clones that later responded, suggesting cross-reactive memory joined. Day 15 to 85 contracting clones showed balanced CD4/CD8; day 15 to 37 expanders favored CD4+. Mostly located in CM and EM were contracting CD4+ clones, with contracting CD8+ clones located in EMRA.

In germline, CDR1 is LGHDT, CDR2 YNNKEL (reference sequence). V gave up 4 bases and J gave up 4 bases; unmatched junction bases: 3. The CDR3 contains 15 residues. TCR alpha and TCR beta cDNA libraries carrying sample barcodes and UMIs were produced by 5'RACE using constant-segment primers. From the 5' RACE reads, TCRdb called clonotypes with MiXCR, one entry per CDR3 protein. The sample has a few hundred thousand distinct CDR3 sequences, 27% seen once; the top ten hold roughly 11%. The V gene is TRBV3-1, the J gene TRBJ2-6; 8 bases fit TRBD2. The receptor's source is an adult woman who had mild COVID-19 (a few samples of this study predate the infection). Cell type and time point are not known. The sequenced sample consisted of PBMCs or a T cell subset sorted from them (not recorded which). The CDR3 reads CASSPGLAGANVLTF. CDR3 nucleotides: TGTGCCAGCAGCCCCGGACTAGCCGGGGCCAACGTCCTGACTTTC.